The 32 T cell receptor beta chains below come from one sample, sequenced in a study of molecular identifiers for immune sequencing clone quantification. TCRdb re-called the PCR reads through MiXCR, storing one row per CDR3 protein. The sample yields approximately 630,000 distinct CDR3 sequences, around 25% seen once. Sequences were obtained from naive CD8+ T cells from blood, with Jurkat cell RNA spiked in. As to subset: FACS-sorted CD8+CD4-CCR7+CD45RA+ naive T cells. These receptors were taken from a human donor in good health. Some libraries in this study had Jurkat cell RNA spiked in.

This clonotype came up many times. The CDR3 DNA is TGTGCCAGCAGCTTAGCACTTTTAGAGACCCAGTACTTC. This codes for CASSLALLETQYF. The chain combines TRBV7-9 with TRBJ2-5; D remains ambiguous. Germline assignment: CDR1 SEHNR and CDR2 FQNEAQ (reference sequence). The V end was cut by 0 bases, the J end by 4 bases, with 6 bases between. The CDR3 consists of 13 residues.

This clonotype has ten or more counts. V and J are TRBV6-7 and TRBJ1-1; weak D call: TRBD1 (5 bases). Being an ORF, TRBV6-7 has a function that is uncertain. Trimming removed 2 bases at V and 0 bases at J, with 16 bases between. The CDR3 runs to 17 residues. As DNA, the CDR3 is TGTGCCAGCAGTTACCCCAGTCGAGGAGGGGTGAACACTGAAGCTTTCTTT. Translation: CASSYPSRGGVNTEAFF.

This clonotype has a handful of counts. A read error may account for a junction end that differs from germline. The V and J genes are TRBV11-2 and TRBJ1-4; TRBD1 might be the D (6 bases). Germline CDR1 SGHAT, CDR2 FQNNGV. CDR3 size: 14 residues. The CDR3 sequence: CASRQDRSNEKLFF. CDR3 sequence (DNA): TGTGCCAGCAGACAGGACAGATCTAATGAGAAACTGTTTTTT.

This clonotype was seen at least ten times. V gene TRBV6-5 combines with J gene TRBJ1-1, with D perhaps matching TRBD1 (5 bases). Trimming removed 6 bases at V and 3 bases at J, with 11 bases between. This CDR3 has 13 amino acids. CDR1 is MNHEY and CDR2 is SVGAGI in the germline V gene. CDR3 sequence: CASRAGRYTEAFF. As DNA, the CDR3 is TGTGCCAGCAGGGCAGGGAGATACACTGAAGCTTTCTTT.

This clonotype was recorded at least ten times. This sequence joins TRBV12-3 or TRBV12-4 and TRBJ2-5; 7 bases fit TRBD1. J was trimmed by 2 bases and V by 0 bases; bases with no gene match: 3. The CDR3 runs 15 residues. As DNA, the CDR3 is TGTGCCAGCAGTTTAGCGGGACAGAGTCAAGAGACCCAGTACTTC. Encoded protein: CASSLAGQSQETQYF.

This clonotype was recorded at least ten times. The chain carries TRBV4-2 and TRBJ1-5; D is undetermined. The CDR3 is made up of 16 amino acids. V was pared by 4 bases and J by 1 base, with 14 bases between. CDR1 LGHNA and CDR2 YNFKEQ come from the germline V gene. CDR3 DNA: TGTGCCAGCAGCCCGGATGTGGGTTACAGCAATCAGCCCCAGCATTTT. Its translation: CASSPDVGYSNQPQHF.

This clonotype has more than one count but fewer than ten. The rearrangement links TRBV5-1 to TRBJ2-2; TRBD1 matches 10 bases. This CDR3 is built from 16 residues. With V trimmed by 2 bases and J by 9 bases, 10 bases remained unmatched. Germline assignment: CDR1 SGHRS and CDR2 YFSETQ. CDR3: CASSLPGQGRARELFF. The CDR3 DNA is TGCGCCAGCAGCTTACCGGGACAGGGGAGGGCCCGGGAGCTGTTTTTT.

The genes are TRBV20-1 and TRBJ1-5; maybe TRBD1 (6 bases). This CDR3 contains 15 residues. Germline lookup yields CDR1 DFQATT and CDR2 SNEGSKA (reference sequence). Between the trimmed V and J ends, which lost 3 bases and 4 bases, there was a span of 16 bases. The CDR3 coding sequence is TGCAGTGCTAGTAGGGGGGCGCCGGGGAATCAGCCCCAGCATTTT. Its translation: CSASRGAPGNQPQHF.

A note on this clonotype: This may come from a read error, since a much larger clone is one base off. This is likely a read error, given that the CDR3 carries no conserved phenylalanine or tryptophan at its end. The DNA of the CDR3 is TGTGCCAGCAGTTATAACGTGGGGAGCACTGAAGCTTTCTTG. Translation gives CASSYNVGSTEAFL. The chain links TRBV6-2 or TRBV6-3 to TRBJ1-1; D remains unclear. V lost 3 bases and J lost 4, with 12 bases in between. CDR1 is MNHEY, CDR2 SVGEGT, per germline. The CDR3 totals 14 residues.

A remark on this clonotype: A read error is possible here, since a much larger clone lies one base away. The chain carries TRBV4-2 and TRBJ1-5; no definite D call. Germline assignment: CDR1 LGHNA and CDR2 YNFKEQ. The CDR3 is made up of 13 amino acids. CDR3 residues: CASSQGTDQPPHF. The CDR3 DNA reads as TGTGCCAGCAGCCAAGGTACAGATCAGCCCCCGCATTTT.

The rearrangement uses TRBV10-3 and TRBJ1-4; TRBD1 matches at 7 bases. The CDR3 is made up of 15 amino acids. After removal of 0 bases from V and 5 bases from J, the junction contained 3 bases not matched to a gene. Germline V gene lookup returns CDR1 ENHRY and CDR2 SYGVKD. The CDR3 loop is CAISESGGQNEKLFF. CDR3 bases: TGTGCCATCAGTGAGTCGGGGGGACAGAATGAAAAACTGTTTTTT.

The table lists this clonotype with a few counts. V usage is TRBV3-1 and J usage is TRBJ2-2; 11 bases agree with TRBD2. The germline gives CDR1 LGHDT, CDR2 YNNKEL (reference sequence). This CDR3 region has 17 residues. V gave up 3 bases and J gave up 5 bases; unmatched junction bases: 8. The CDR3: CASSQAPSGGLTGELFF. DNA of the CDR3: TGTGCCAGCAGCCAGGCGCCTAGCGGGGGGCTGACCGGGGAGCTGTTTTTT.

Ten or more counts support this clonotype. The DNA for the CDR3 is TGCGCCAGCAGCCCCGGAACGAGGTATACGCAGTATTTT. Its translation is CASSPGTRYTQYF. The V gene is TRBV4-3, the J gene TRBJ2-3; D remains ambiguous. The CDR3 totals 13 residues. The germline CDR1 and CDR2 sequences are LGHNA and YSLEER. V shed 4 bases and J shed 7 bases, with 12 bases lying between them.

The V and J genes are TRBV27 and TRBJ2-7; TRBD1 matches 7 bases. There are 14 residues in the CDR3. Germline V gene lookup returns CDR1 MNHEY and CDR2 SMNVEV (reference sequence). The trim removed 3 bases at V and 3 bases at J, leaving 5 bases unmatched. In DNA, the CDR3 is TGTGCCAGCAGTTTGTCCGGGACAGACTACGAGCAGTACTTC. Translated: CASSLSGTDYEQYF.

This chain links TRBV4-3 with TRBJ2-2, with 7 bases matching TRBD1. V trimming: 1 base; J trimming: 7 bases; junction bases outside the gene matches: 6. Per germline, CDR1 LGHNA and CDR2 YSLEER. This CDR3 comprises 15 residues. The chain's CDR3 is CASSQGTGEYGELFF. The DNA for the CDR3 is TGCGCCAGCAGCCAAGGAACAGGGGAATACGGGGAGCTGTTTTTT.

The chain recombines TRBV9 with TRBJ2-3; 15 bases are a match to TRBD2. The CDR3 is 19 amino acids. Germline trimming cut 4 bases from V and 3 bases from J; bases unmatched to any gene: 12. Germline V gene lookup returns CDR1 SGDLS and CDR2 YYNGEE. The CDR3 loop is CASSSPGTSGRLLTDTQYF. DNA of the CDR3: TGTGCCAGCAGCTCACCGGGGACTAGCGGGAGGTTGTTGACAGATACGCAGTATTTT.

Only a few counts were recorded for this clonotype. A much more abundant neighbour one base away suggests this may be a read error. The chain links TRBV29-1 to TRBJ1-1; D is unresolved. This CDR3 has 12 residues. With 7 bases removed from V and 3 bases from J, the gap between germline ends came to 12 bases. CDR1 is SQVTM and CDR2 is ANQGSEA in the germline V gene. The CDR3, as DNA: TGCAGCGCTAAGACAAGGGACACTGAAGCTTTCTTT. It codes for CSAKTRDTEAFF.

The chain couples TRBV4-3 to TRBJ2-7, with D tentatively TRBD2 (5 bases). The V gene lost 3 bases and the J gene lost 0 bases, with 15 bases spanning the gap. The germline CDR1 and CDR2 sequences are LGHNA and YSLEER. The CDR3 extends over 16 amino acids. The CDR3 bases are TGCGCCAGCAGCCAGACAATAGGTGGGAGCTCCTACGAGCAGTACTTC. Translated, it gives CASSQTIGGSSYEQYF.

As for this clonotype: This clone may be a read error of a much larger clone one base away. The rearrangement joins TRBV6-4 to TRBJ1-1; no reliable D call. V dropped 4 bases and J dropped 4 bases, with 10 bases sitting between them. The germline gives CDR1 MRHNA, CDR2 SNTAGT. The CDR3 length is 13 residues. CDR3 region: CASSGNVFTEAFF. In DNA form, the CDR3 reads TGTGCCAGCAGTGGGAACGTTTTCACTGAAGCTTTCTTT.

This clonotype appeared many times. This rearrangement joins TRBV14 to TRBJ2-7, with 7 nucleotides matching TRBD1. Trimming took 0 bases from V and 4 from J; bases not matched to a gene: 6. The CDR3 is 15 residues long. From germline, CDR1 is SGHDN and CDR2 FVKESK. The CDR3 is CASSQDPQGRYEQYF. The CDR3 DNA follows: TGTGCCAGCAGCCAAGACCCACAGGGGCGATACGAGCAGTACTTC.

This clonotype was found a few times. CDR3 loop: CASSQETGVGTYEQYF. CDR3 DNA: TGTGCCAGCAGCCAGGAGACAGGGGTGGGGACCTACGAGCAGTACTTC. The rearrangement joins TRBV7-9 to TRBJ2-7, with 8 bases fitting TRBD1. Trimming cost V 5 bases and J 2 bases; bases outside gene matches: 11. The CDR3 consists of 16 residues. The germline V gene has CDR1 SEHNR and CDR2 FQNEAQ (reference sequence).

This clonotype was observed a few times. CDR3 loop: CASSDPGTSGSGTDTQYF. The CDR3 DNA reads TGTGCCAGCAGCGACCCTGGGACTAGCGGGAGTGGCACAGATACGCAGTATTTT. V is TRBV2 and J is TRBJ2-3; 14 positions agree with TRBD2. Per germline, CDR1 SNHLY and CDR2 FYNNEI. The CDR3 is 18 residues long. The trim removed 6 bases at V and 1 base at J, leaving 9 bases unmatched.

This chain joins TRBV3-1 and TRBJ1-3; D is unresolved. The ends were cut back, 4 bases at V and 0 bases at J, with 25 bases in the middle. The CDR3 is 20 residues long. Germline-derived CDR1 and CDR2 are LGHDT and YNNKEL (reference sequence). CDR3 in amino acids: CASSPTGMGTTSGSGNTIYF. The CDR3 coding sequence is TGTGCCAGCAGCCCAACCGGTATGGGTACAACTTCGGGCTCTGGAAACACCATATATTTT.

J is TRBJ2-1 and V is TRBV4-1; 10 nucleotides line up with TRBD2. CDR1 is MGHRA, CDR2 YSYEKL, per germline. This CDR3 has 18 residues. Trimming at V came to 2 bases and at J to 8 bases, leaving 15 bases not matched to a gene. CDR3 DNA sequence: TGCGCCAGCAGCCAACCCGCGGCTAGCGGGAGTATTTGGGATGAGCAGTTCTTC. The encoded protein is CASSQPAASGSIWDEQFF.

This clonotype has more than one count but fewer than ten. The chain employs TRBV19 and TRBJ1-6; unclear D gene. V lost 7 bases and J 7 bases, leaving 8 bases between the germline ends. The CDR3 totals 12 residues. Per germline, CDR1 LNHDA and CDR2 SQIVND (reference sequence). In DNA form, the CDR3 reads TGTGCCAGTACCGCCGGAAATTCACCCCTCCACTTT. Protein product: CASTAGNSPLHF.

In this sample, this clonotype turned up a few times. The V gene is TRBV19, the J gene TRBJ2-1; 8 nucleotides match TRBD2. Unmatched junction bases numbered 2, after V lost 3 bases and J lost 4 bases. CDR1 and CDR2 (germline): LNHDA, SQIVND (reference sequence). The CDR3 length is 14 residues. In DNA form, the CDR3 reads TGTGCCAGTAGTATTACTAGCGGTTACAATGAGCAGTTCTTC. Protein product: CASSITSGYNEQFF. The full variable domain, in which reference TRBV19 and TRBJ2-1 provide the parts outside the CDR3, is DGGITQSPKYLFRKEGQNVTLSCEQNLNHDAMYWYRQDPGQGLRLIYYSQIVNDFQKGDIAEGYSVSREKKESFPLTVTSAQKNPTAFYLCASSITSGYNEQFFGPGTRLTVL.

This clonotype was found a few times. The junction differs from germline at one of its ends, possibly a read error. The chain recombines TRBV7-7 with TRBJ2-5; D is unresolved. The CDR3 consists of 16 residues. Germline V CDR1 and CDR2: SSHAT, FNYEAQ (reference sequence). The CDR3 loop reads CASSLEFAGVGETQYF. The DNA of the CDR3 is TGTGCTAGCAGCTTAGAATTTGCTGGGGTAGGGGAGACCCAGTACTTC. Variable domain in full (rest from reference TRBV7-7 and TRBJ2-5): GAGVSQSPRYKVTKRGQDVTLRCDPISSHATLYWYQQALGQGPEFLTYFNYEAQPDKSGLPSDRFSAERPEGSISTLTIQRTEQRDSAMYRCASSLEFAGVGETQYFGPGTRLLVL.

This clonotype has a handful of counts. DNA for the CDR3: TGTGCCAGCAGCCAGCTAGCGGAGAACTACGAGCAGTACTTC. Translated, it gives CASSQLAENYEQYF. V is TRBV14 and J is TRBJ2-7, with 7 bases fitting TRBD2. This CDR3 has 14 residues. Germline CDR1 and CDR2: SGHDN and FVKESK. V trimming: 3 bases; J trimming: 3 bases; junction bases outside the gene matches: 5.

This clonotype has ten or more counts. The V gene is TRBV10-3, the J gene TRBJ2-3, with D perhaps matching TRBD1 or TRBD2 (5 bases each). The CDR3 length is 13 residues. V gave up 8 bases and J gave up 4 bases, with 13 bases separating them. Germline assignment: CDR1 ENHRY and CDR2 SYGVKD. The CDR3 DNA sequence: TGTGCCATCGGCGGCCGGGGCGCAGATACGCAGTATTTT. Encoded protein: CAIGGRGADTQYF.

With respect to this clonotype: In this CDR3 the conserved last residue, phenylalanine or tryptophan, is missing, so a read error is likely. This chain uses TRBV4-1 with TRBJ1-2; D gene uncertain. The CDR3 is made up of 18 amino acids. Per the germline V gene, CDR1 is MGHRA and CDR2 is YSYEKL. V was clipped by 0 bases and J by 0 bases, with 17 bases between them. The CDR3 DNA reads TGCGCCAGCAGCCAAGATTGGGGAAATCAGTTAGCTAACTATGGCTACACCCTC. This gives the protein CASSQDWGNQLANYGYTL.

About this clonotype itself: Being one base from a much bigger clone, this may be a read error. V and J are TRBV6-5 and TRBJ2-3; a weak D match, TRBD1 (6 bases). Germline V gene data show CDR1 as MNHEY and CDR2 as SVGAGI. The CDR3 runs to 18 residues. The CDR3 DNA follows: TGTGCCAGCAGTTACTCGACTGGGGGCCTCCGTATCACAGATACGCAGTGTTTT. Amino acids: CASSYSTGGLRITDTQCF.

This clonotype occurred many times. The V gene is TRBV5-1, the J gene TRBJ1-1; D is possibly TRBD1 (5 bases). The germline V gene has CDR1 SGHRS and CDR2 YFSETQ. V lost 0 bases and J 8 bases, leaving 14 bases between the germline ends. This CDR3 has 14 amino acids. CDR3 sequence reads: CASSLGQGVNEAFF. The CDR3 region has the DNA TGCGCCAGCAGCTTGGGTCAGGGTGTAAACGAAGCTTTCTTT.